One sample yielded the 28 T cell receptor beta chains listed below, sequenced in a study of beta chain features in type 1 diabetes (dated by TCRdb to the late 2010s). General conclusions and limits of the study: A moderate but significant shortening of TCRB CDR3 length was observed in type 1 diabetes patients in all four CD4+ subsets.

For these TCRs, the target antigens are not known. Library preparation was by the immunoSEQ multiplex PCR assay. The entire amount of isolated RNA was reverse transcribed using the High Capacity cDNA Reverse Transcription Kit, so the sequenced TCRB transcripts were expressed ones. Sourced from immuneACCESS, this table was stored by TCRdb with only in-frame sequences that have V and J called. A share of the clones is absent; for the studies checked, an unresolved V gene accounts for under half, and the remainder has no known explanation. This sample lists some 660,000 clones; over 13% were detected once. The ten largest clones take up roughly 0.04% of the sample. Sequences were obtained from naive CD4+ T cells from blood. The sample's cell subset or site, from its label and the paper: true naive CD4+ T cells. The receptors originated from a man between 18 and 29 years old with type 1 diabetes.

This clone was recorded a few times. The chain uses TRBV2 and TRBJ1-6; D is unresolved. V was trimmed by 3 bases and J by 8 bases, leaving 11 bases between them. Germline-derived CDR1 and CDR2 are SNHLY and FYNNEI. The CDR3 runs 14 residues. The CDR3 DNA follows: TGTGCCAGCAGTGAGGCAGGCGTATATTCACCCCTCCACTTT. Encoded protein: CASSEAGVYSPLHF.

The chain is built from TRBV7-9 and TRBJ2-5, with 12 bases matching TRBD2. The CDR3 sequence is 16 residues long. CDR1 is SEHNR, CDR2 FQNEAQ, per germline (reference sequence). V lost 4 bases to trimming and J lost 2 bases; unmatched junction nucleotides: 5. In DNA, the CDR3 is TGTGCCAGCAGCTCGACTAGCGGGGGCCTTCAAGAGACCCAGTACTTC. Translating it yields CASSSTSGGLQETQYF. Drawing the rest from reference TRBV7-9 and TRBJ2-5, the complete variable domain is DTGVSQNPRHKITKRGQNVTFRCDPISEHNRLYWYRQTLGQGPEFLTYFQNEAQLEKSRLLSDRFSAERPKGSFSTLEIQRTEQGDSAMYLCASSSTSGGLQETQYFGPGTRLLVL.

In this sample, this clone turned up a few times. The chain links TRBV2 to TRBJ2-3; TRBD2 matches 14 bases. The germline gives CDR1 SNHLY, CDR2 FYNNEI. Trimming took 3 bases from V and 2 from J; bases not matched to a gene: 4. The CDR3 length is 17 residues. The CDR3 loop is CASSETSGRAHTDTQYF. The CDR3 DNA follows: TGTGCCAGCAGTGAGACTAGCGGGAGGGCCCACACAGATACGCAGTATTTT.

This clone appeared a few times. This sequence joins TRBV2 and TRBJ2-5; TRBD2 aligns across 12 bases. This CDR3 spans 17 amino acids. CDR1 and CDR2 (germline): SNHLY, FYNNEI. Trimming cost V 2 bases and J 5 bases; bases outside gene matches: 9. DNA of the CDR3: TGTGCCAGCAGTGAAATCCTAGCGGGGGGGATGAAGGAGACCCAGTACTTC. As protein: CASSEILAGGMKETQYF.

This clone has only a few counts. The chain has TRBV6-5 and TRBJ2-1; D ambiguous. The length of the CDR3 is 15 residues. Trimming removed 0 bases from V and 3 bases from J, with 9 bases in between. CDR1 is MNHEY and CDR2 is SVGAGI in the germline V gene. DNA of the CDR3: TGTGCCAGCAGTTACTCCAGGACGGTCTACAATGAGCAGTTCTTC. It is translated as CASSYSRTVYNEQFF.

This clone was counted a few times. The rearrangement links TRBV19 to TRBJ1-2; no reliable D call. Germline CDR1 and CDR2: LNHDA and SQIVND (reference sequence). CDR3 size: 12 residues. V lost 3 bases, J lost 7 bases, and 9 bases lay in between. The CDR3 nucleotides are TGTGCCAGTAGTATCTTCTATTCTGGCTACACCTTC. Residues: CASSIFYSGYTF.

The chain combines TRBV28 with TRBJ1-2, with D tentatively TRBD1 (5 bases). CDR1 is MDHEN, CDR2 SYDVKM, per germline. Between the trimmed V and J ends, which lost 8 bases and 4 bases, there was a span of 14 bases. This CDR3 has 13 residues. CDR3 in DNA: TGTGCCAGCGGCTCGGGGCCGTCCTATGGCTACACCTTC. This gives the protein CASGSGPSYGYTF.

The chain employs TRBV21-1 and TRBJ2-3; the table's TRBD2 call for D was not verified on the DNA. TRBV21-1 has pseudogene status. The CDR3 consists of 17 residues. The CDR3 here is CASTNPIQAEGLDTQYF. The CDR3 nucleotides are TGTGCCAGCACCAACCCCATCCAGGCGGAGGGGTTGGATACGCAGTATTTT.

This clone was seen a handful of times. This sequence joins TRBV11-2 and TRBJ1-5; possible D gene TRBD1, 5 bases. Per the germline V gene, CDR1 is SGHAT and CDR2 is FQNNGV. The CDR3 runs 17 residues. Trimming cost V 0 bases and J 3 bases, with 15 bases left between them. The CDR3 sequence is CASSLDLAGKANQPQHF. The CDR3 DNA reads TGTGCCAGCAGCTTAGATCTGGCAGGGAAGGCCAATCAGCCCCAGCATTTT.

This clone came up a few times. V is TRBV5-1 and J is TRBJ2-5; 8 nucleotides match TRBD2. This CDR3 has 16 residues. The germline CDR1 and CDR2 sequences are SGHRS and YFSETQ. The V gene end was trimmed by 2 bases and the J gene end by 5 bases; junction bases not matched to a gene: 11. CDR3 sequence (DNA): TGCGCCAGCAGCTTCTTAAGGGCGGGAGGCCAGGAGACCCAGTACTTC. Translated, it gives CASSFLRAGGQETQYF.

The rearrangement uses TRBV2 and TRBJ2-7; 9 nucleotides align to TRBD1. The germline gives CDR1 SNHLY, CDR2 FYNNEI. The CDR3 has 16 residues. J lost 5 bases, V lost 5 bases, and 13 bases had no gene match. The CDR3 DNA reads TGTGCCAGCAGTAGGGTAGGGCGGGACAGGGTACACGAGCAGTACTTC. Protein sequence: CASSRVGRDRVHEQYF.

This clone appeared a few times. The chain links TRBV29-1 to TRBJ2-1, with 8 bases aligning to TRBD2. Germline V gene sequence: CDR1 SQVTM, CDR2 ANQGSEA. The trim removed 4 bases at V and 0 bases at J, leaving 5 bases unmatched. CDR3 size: 15 residues. The chain's CDR3 is CSVVRGRSSYNEQFF. The CDR3, as DNA: TGCAGCGTTGTTCGCGGGAGGAGCTCCTACAATGAGCAGTTCTTC.

This chain connects TRBV7-9 to TRBJ1-2; 7 bases are a match to TRBD1. CDR1 and CDR2 from the germline V gene are SEHNR and FQNEAQ (reference sequence). The CDR3 runs to 13 residues. J was trimmed by 6 bases and V by 3 bases; bases with no gene match: 4. CDR3 bases: TGTGCCAGCAGCTTGAGCCAGGGGGATGGCTACACCTTC. Its protein product is CASSLSQGDGYTF.

This sequence joins TRBV28 and TRBJ1-6, with 9 bases lining up with TRBD1. There are 14 residues in the CDR3. V was clipped by 11 bases and J by 7 bases; unmatched bases: 9. CDR1 and CDR2 from the germline V gene are MDHEN and SYDVKM. The CDR3, as DNA: TGTGCCGGGAGACCGGGACAGGGAAATTCACCCCTCCACTTT. This gives the protein CAGRPGQGNSPLHF.

This clone has a handful of counts. This chain uses TRBV18 with TRBJ1-1; D gene uncertain. The germline V gene has CDR1 KGHSH and CDR2 LQKENI. This CDR3 has 12 amino acids. Trimming shortened V by 3 bases and J by 3 bases, and 5 bases separated the two germline ends. CDR3 region: CASSPLYTEAFF. The CDR3 coding sequence is TGTGCCAGCTCACCCCTATACACTGAAGCTTTCTTT.

This clone was seen a few times. The genes are TRBV30 and TRBJ2-6; D remains ambiguous. Germline V gene sequence: CDR1 GTSNPN, CDR2 SVGIG (reference sequence). The CDR3 spans 13 residues. The germline V and J ends were trimmed by 6 bases and 0 bases, with 6 bases remaining between them. DNA for the CDR3: TGTGCCTGTAGGATCTCTGGGGCCAACGTCCTGACTTTC. This gives the protein CACRISGANVLTF.

The V gene is TRBV7-2, the J gene TRBJ1-2; D is unresolved. The germline CDR1 and CDR2 sequences are SGHTA and FQGNSA. CDR3 length: 17 residues. The V end lost 2 bases, the J end lost 1 base, and 17 bases lay between the germline ends. The CDR3 reads CASSLRSAAQFNYGYTF. The CDR3 DNA is TGTGCCAGCAGCTTAAGATCGGCAGCTCAGTTTAACTATGGCTACACCTTC.

This rearrangement joins TRBV6-5 to TRBJ1-6, with D maybe TRBD1 (5 bases). The CDR3 extends over 14 amino acids. Germline V lookup: CDR1 MNHEY, CDR2 SVGAGI. The V end was cut by 8 bases, the J end by 1 base, with 9 bases between. CDR3 nucleotides: TGTGCCAGCCTCGGGGCGTCCTATAATTCACCCCTCCACTTT. This encodes CASLGASYNSPLHF.

The table lists this clone with a few counts. The V call is TRBV6-5, the J call TRBJ2-7; no clear D gene. From germline, CDR1 is MNHEY and CDR2 SVGAGI. The ends were cut back, 0 bases at V and 1 base at J, with 7 bases in the middle. The CDR3 totals 14 residues. The CDR3 coding sequence is TGTGCCAGCAGTTACTCACCCAGTTCCTACGAGCAGTACTTC. Translation: CASSYSPSSYEQYF.

This clone appeared a few times. The gene calls are TRBV28 and TRBJ2-1, with 7 bases lining up with TRBD2. The CDR3 is made up of 16 amino acids. Trimming at V came to 8 bases and at J to 7 bases, leaving 17 bases not matched to a gene. Per the germline V gene, CDR1 is MDHEN and CDR2 is SYDVKM. The CDR3 here is CASGSLAAWGSNEQFF. DNA of the CDR3: TGTGCCAGCGGGAGTCTAGCGGCTTGGGGTTCGAATGAGCAGTTCTTC. Together with reference TRBV28 and TRBJ2-1, the CDR3 gives the full variable domain: DVKVTQSSRYLVKRTGEKVFLECVQDMDHENMFWYRQDPGLGLRLIYFSYDVKMKEKGDIPEGYSVSREKKERFSLILESASTNQTSMYLCASGSLAAWGSNEQFFGPGTRLTVL.

This clone has just a few counts. Additional DNA sequences in this sample encode the identical CDR3. The rearrangement links TRBV7-9 to TRBJ2-3, with D unresolved. There are 13 residues in the CDR3. V shed 3 bases and J shed 0 bases, with 4 bases lying between them. The germline gives CDR1 SEHNR, CDR2 FQNEAQ (reference sequence). CDR3 loop: CASSLASTDTQYF. CDR3 in DNA: TGTGCCAGCAGCTTGGCTAGCACAGATACGCAGTATTTT.

This clone was seen a handful of times. The chain is built from TRBV6-5 and TRBJ2-5; 12 bases fit TRBD1. The CDR3 runs to 15 residues. Trimming cost V 6 bases and J 5 bases; bases outside gene matches: 7. Germline CDR1 MNHEY, CDR2 SVGAGI. CDR3 amino acids: CASRSGQGASETQYF. The CDR3 nucleotides are TGTGCCAGCAGGTCGGGACAGGGGGCTTCGGAGACCCAGTACTTC.

The chain uses TRBV7-2 and TRBJ2-3; 8 bases line up with TRBD2. The CDR3 extends over 15 amino acids. Germline V gene data show CDR1 as SGHTA and CDR2 as FQGNSA. J gave up 2 bases and V 0 bases, and 1 base lay outside the gene matches. The CDR3 here is CASSLARGATDTQYF. CDR3 sequence (DNA): TGTGCCAGCAGCTTAGCGCGGGGGGCCACAGATACGCAGTATTTT. The full variable domain, rest sourced from reference TRBV7-2 and TRBJ2-3, is GAGVSQSPSNKVTEKGKDVELRCDPISGHTALYWYRQSLGQGLEFLIYFQGNSAPDKSGLPSDRFSAERTGGSVSTLTIQRTQQEDSAVYLCASSLARGATDTQYFGPGTRLTVL.

This clone has a handful of counts. The chain joins TRBV29-1 to TRBJ2-5; D is undetermined. CDR3 length: 12 amino acids. The germline CDR1 and CDR2 sequences are SQVTM and ANQGSEA. The V end lost 4 bases, the J end lost 7 bases, and 13 bases lay between the germline ends. The DNA for the CDR3 is TGCAGCGTTGTGGTCCTTTCGGGGACCCAGTACTTC. This codes for CSVVVLSGTQYF.

In this sample, this clone turned up many times. The V and J genes are TRBV14 and TRBJ2-3; D ambiguous. The V gene lost 3 bases and the J gene lost 0 bases, with 1 base spanning the gap. This CDR3 is 12 amino acids long. CDR1 and CDR2 from the germline V gene are SGHDN and FVKESK. DNA of the CDR3: TGTGCCAGCAGCCAGAGCACAGATACGCAGTATTTT. This sequence encodes CASSQSTDTQYF.

The V and J genes are TRBV23-1 and TRBJ1-3; D may be TRBD1 (5 bases). TRBV23-1 is reported as an ORF; its role is uncertain. V shed 4 bases and J shed 2 bases, with 15 bases lying between them. The CDR3 length is 16 residues. The CDR3 is CASSRRDGTPGNTIYF. The CDR3, as DNA: TGCGCCAGCAGTCGACGTGATGGGACCCCTGGAAACACCATATATTTT.

The V gene is TRBV9, the J gene TRBJ2-2, with D perhaps TRBD2 (5 bases). This CDR3 has 16 amino acids. V lost 0 bases, J lost 6 bases, and 15 bases lay in between. Germline V gives CDR1 SGDLS, CDR2 YYNGEE. The CDR3 DNA reads TGTGCCAGCAGCGTAGGTCCCCCGGGGTGGTCCGGGGAGCTGTTTTTT. As protein: CASSVGPPGWSGELFF.

The chain carries TRBV7-3 and TRBJ2-5, with 10 bases lining up with TRBD2. V shed 4 bases and J 5 bases; nucleotides not matched to a gene: 10. The CDR3 runs 16 residues. CDR1 is SGHTA, CDR2 FQGTGA, per germline. CDR3 DNA: TGTGCCAGCAGCTCGCCTTCTAGCGGGGGTTGGGAGACCCAGTACTTC. Protein sequence: CASSSPSSGGWETQYF.